This T cell receptor beta chain emerged from a study of T cell changes during pregnancy in multiple sclerosis. The CDR3 spans 16 residues. Germline values: CDR1 MNHEY, CDR2 SMNVEV (reference sequence). V was clipped by 4 bases and J by 0 bases; unmatched bases: 8. Produced via immunoSEQ multiplex PCR; TCRdb's table is partial and in-frame only. Among some 110,000 clones listed, about 89% were seen once. The receptor was derived from a female donor with multiple sclerosis, enrolled in a pregnancy study. J is TRBJ2-7 and V is TRBV27; 8 nucleotides match TRBD2. The sequencing here drew on peripheral blood, taken before pregnancy. Here the CDR3 DNA reads TGTGCCAGCAGTTCCCAACTAGCGGAGAGCTCCTACGAGCAGTACTTC. Residues: CASSSQLAESSYEQYF.